This passage covers 32 T cell receptor beta chains from one sample sequenced in a study of blood T cell repertoires in COVID-19. Some clones are missing from TCRdb's copy, which holds only in-frame ones; the method was immunoSEQ multiplex PCR. This table holds around 160,000 clones, about 92% found once. The material sequenced was peripheral blood. The receptor source for this set is a woman aged 55 to 70 with COVID-19, enrolled during active disease.

The chain recombines TRBV5-1 with TRBJ2-5; D perhaps matches TRBD2 (6 bases). V lost 0 bases to trimming and J lost 4 bases, with 19 bases between them. This CDR3 has 17 amino acids. Germline CDR1 reads SGHRS; CDR2 reads YFSETQ. In nucleotides, the CDR3 is TGCGCCAGCAGCTTGGCCGTAATGGGGGGAGGCCGAGAGACCCAGTACTTC. This translates into CASSLAVMGGGRETQYF.

The V gene is TRBV3-1 (or the pseudogene TRBV3-2), the J gene TRBJ1-5; D is perhaps TRBD1 (5 bases). From germline, CDR1 is LGHDT and CDR2 YNNKEL (reference sequence). The CDR3 is made up of 16 amino acids. V was pared by 0 bases and J by 7 bases, with 16 bases between. The DNA of the CDR3 is TGTGCCAGCAGCCAAGATCATAGGGGTAAAAACCAGCCCCAGCATTTT. This encodes CASSQDHRGKNQPQHF.

This chain joins TRBV7-2 and TRBJ2-7; 10 nucleotides line up with TRBD1. J was trimmed by 3 bases and V by 1 base; bases with no gene match: 3. This CDR3 spans 15 amino acids. In germline, CDR1 is SGHTA, CDR2 FQGNSA. CDR3 loop: CASSLEGTGVYEQYF. Written as DNA, the CDR3 is TGTGCCAGCAGCTTAGAGGGGACAGGGGTCTACGAGCAGTACTTC.

This chain connects TRBV6-5 to TRBJ2-2; tentatively, D is TRBD1 (6 bases). V shed 7 bases and J shed 0 bases, with 12 bases lying between them. This CDR3 region has 15 residues. The V gene's germline CDR1 is MNHEY and CDR2 SVGAGI. The CDR3: CASKGWGPNTGELFF. Here the CDR3 DNA reads TGTGCCAGCAAAGGGTGGGGGCCGAACACCGGGGAGCTGTTTTTT.

J is TRBJ1-1 and V is TRBV10-2; no clear D gene. The germline V gene encodes CDR1 WSHSY and CDR2 SAAADI. There are 15 residues in the CDR3. V lost 2 bases to trimming and J lost 8 bases, with 18 bases between them. The CDR3 loop is CASSEGLGRQLEAFF. Here the CDR3 DNA reads TGCGCCAGCAGTGAGGGACTCGGCCGGCAGCTCGAAGCTTTCTTT.

This chain uses TRBV5-8 with TRBJ1-2; D may be TRBD1 (5 bases). V was clipped by 0 bases and J by 7 bases, with 7 bases between them. The length of the CDR3 is 12 residues. Germline CDR1 and CDR2: SGHTS and YDEGEE. The CDR3 DNA follows: TGTGCCAGCAGCTTGGCCCAGGGTGGCTACACCTTC. It is translated as CASSLAQGGYTF.

This sequence joins TRBV5-4 and TRBJ2-1; D is perhaps TRBD2 (6 bases). Germline V CDR1 and CDR2: SGHNT, YYREEE (reference sequence). The CDR3 runs to 15 residues. V was trimmed by 5 bases and J by 7 bases, leaving 19 bases between them. CDR3 in amino acids: CASRPGTQPGNEQFF. The CDR3 nucleotides are TGTGCCAGCAGGCCCGGGACTCAACCGGGTAATGAGCAGTTCTTC.

The table lists this clone with a count of one. The chain uses TRBV4-3 and TRBJ2-2; TRBD1 aligns across 8 bases. V was clipped by 4 bases and J by 8 bases; unmatched bases: 12. This CDR3 has 16 amino acids. Germline CDR1 is LGHNA and CDR2 is YSLEER. Here the CDR3 reads CASSRRQGWDPGELFF. CDR3 bases: TGCGCCAGCAGCCGAAGACAGGGGTGGGACCCTGGGGAGCTGTTTTTT.

The genes are TRBV10-3 and TRBJ1-2; TRBD1 matches at 8 bases. Germline loops: CDR1 ENHRY, CDR2 SYGVKD. J was trimmed by 6 bases and V by 6 bases; bases with no gene match: 9. The CDR3 consists of 14 residues. The CDR3 spells CAIRDGTGDNGYTF. Written as DNA, the CDR3 is TGTGCCATCAGGGACGGGACAGGAGACAATGGCTACACCTTC.

The chain employs TRBV15 and TRBJ1-2; TRBD1 agrees at 8 bases. Trimming cost V 1 base and J 2 bases; bases outside gene matches: 3. Per germline, CDR1 LNHNV and CDR2 YYDKDF (reference sequence). The CDR3 has 15 amino acids. CDR3 loop: CATSRGTGTNYGYTF. The CDR3 bases are TGTGCCACCAGCAGAGGGACAGGGACCAACTATGGCTACACCTTC.

Written as DNA, the CDR3 is TGTGCCAGCAGCCCCCTAGCGGGGAGCTACAATGAGCAGTTCTTC. Translation gives CASSPLAGSYNEQFF. The chain has TRBV9 and TRBJ2-1; 9 bases agree with TRBD2. This CDR3 is 15 amino acids long. With 4 bases clipped from V and 3 bases from J, the junction kept 5 bases outside the gene matches. CDR1 and CDR2 from the germline V gene are SGDLS and YYNGEE.

The chain employs TRBV6-2 or TRBV6-3 and TRBJ2-7; D is uncertain. The germline V gene encodes CDR1 MNHEY and CDR2 SVGEGT. V lost 2 bases and J lost 1, with 9 bases in between. This CDR3 is built from 14 residues. The CDR3 loop reads CASSYRVISYEQYF. CDR3 DNA sequence: TGTGCCAGCAGTTACCGGGTTATTTCCTACGAGCAGTACTTC.

The rearrangement links TRBV7-3 to TRBJ1-1, with D maybe TRBD1 (6 bases). Germline CDR1 and CDR2: SGHTA and FQGTGA. This CDR3 contains 13 residues. Trimming left V 2 bases short and J 9 bases short, with 13 bases between. CDR3 sequence reads: CASSLLTGTKAFF. CDR3 coding DNA: TGTGCCAGCAGCTTATTGACCGGGACAAAAGCTTTCTTT.

Regarding this clone: Germline is not matched at one junction end, which may reflect a read error. The J gene is TRBJ2-1, the V gene TRBV7-7; unclear D gene. Germline V gene data show CDR1 as SSHAT and CDR2 as FNYEAQ (reference sequence). CDR3 size: 13 residues. This chain's CDR3 is CASSLENTNEQFF. For the CDR3, the DNA is TGTGCTAGCAGCTTAGAGAATACTAATGAGCAGTTCTTC.

This clone occurred once. In DNA form, the CDR3 reads TGTGCCAGCACCCCGTTACGGGGGGAGACCCAGTACTTC. This translates into CASTPLRGETQYF. The chain links TRBV6-5 to TRBJ2-5, with TRBD2 as a possible D gene (6 bases). The CDR3 is 13 amino acids. Trimming pared 7 bases from V and 5 bases from J, leaving 14 bases between. Per germline, CDR1 MNHEY and CDR2 SVGAGI.

Only a few counts were recorded for this clone. The chain combines TRBV6-5 with TRBJ1-3; D might be TRBD1 (5 bases). The CDR3 consists of 15 residues. In germline, CDR1 is MNHEY, CDR2 SVGAGI. Trimming cost V 6 bases and J 0 bases, with 12 bases left between them. The CDR3 DNA reads TGTGCCAGCAGCATAGACAGAAACTCTGGAAACACCATATATTTT. Translating it yields CASSIDRNSGNTIYF.

J is TRBJ1-6 and V is TRBV6-4, with D tentatively TRBD1 (6 bases). Trimming left V 6 bases short and J 0 bases short, with 12 bases between. Germline lookup yields CDR1 MRHNA and CDR2 SNTAGT. CDR3 length: 16 amino acids. CDR3 DNA sequence: TGTGCCAGCAGGAGGGACACGAGCTCCTATAATTCACCCCTCCACTTT. Translating gives CASRRDTSSYNSPLHF.

The chain is built from TRBV5-4 and TRBJ2-5; D perhaps matches TRBD1 (6 bases). Trimming stripped 4 bases from V and 5 bases from J, with 21 bases between. The CDR3 sequence is 16 residues long. Per germline, CDR1 SGHNT and CDR2 YYREEE (reference sequence). In DNA form, the CDR3 reads TGTGCCAGCAGCCACTCAGGGGCCCCGGGTGAGGAGACCCAGTACTTC. Translating gives CASSHSGAPGEETQYF. Full variable domain (missing parts from reference TRBV5-4 and TRBJ2-5): ETGVTQSPTHLIKTRGQQVTLRCSSQSGHNTVSWYQQALGQGPQFIFQYYREEENGRGNFPPRFSGLQFPNYSSELNVNALELDDSALYLCASSHSGAPGEETQYFGPGTRLLVL.

The count of this clone is one. The chain uses TRBV6-4 and TRBJ2-3; TRBD2 aligns across 8 bases. Per the germline V gene, CDR1 is MRHNA and CDR2 is SNTAGT. With 5 bases clipped from V and 0 bases from J, the junction kept 7 bases outside the gene matches. CDR3 length equals 16 residues. The CDR3 here is CASSRSAGGSTDTQYF. In DNA form, the CDR3 reads TGTGCCAGCAGTAGATCCGCGGGGGGCAGCACAGATACGCAGTATTTT.

This chain uses TRBV5-4 with TRBJ2-7; weak D call: TRBD2 (6 bases). The length of the CDR3 is 15 residues. V was pared by 4 bases and J by 4 bases, with 18 bases between. Germline V gene sequence: CDR1 SGHNT, CDR2 YYREEE (reference sequence). CDR3 DNA sequence: TGTGCCAGCAGCCCAGGTGGAGGGGCAGAGTACGAGCAGTACTTC. Protein: CASSPGGGAEYEQYF.

This chain connects TRBV2 to TRBJ1-5, with D tentatively TRBD1 (5 bases). The germline gives CDR1 SNHLY, CDR2 FYNNEI. Trimming left V 6 bases short and J 6 bases short, with 12 bases between. The CDR3 sequence is 13 residues long. The CDR3 sequence is CASRTSRGQPQHF. CDR3 sequence (DNA): TGTGCCAGCAGGACCTCTAGGGGTCAGCCCCAGCATTTT.

V and J are TRBV9 and TRBJ2-4; weak D call: TRBD1 (6 bases). Trimming took 0 bases from V and 4 from J, leaving 8 bases between them. This CDR3 contains 14 residues. CDR1 SGDLS and CDR2 YYNGEE come from the germline V gene. For the CDR3, the DNA is TGTGCCAGCAGCGTAGGGACAGCGAAAAACATTCAGTACTTC. Residues: CASSVGTAKNIQYF.

The chain combines TRBV5-6 with TRBJ1-1, with 8 nucleotides matching TRBD1. CDR1 and CDR2 (germline): SGHDT, YYEEEE. Trimming took 3 bases from V and 1 from J; bases not matched to a gene: 8. The CDR3 has 16 amino acids. DNA of the CDR3: TGTGCCAGCAGCTCCTTAGCGACAGGGGAGAACACTGAAGCTTTCTTT. Encoded protein: CASSSLATGENTEAFF.

V and J are TRBV10-3 and TRBJ1-1, with 9 bases identical to TRBD1. V was pared by 6 bases and J by 1 base, with 6 bases of the junction left unmatched. The germline gives CDR1 ENHRY, CDR2 SYGVKD. The CDR3 has 15 amino acids. In nucleotides, the CDR3 is TGTGCCATCAGCGGGGGACAGGGTGCGAACACTGAAGCTTTCTTT. It codes for CAISGGQGANTEAFF.

CDR3 sequence: CASSPTRRVYNEQFF. CDR3 DNA: TGTGCCAGCAGTCCAACTAGGCGGGTGTACAATGAGCAGTTCTTC. This rearrangement joins TRBV11-3 to TRBJ2-1; a weak D match, TRBD2 (5 bases). The germline V gene encodes CDR1 SGHNT and CDR2 YENEEA. This CDR3 contains 15 residues. Trimming left V 6 bases short and J 4 bases short, with 16 bases between.

The chain combines TRBV5-6 with TRBJ2-7; 7 bases are a match to TRBD1. CDR1 is SGHDT, CDR2 YYEEEE, per germline. With 3 bases clipped from V and 2 bases from J, the junction kept 11 bases outside the gene matches. The CDR3 is made up of 16 amino acids. CDR3 coding DNA: TGTGCCAGCAGCTCCAAGTACAGGGGTATCCCCTACGAGCAGTACTTC. This translates into CASSSKYRGIPYEQYF.

V is TRBV6-5 and J is TRBJ1-2; TRBD1 might be the D (5 bases). V lost 7 bases and J lost 3, with 15 bases in between. The length of the CDR3 is 14 residues. Germline V gene lookup returns CDR1 MNHEY and CDR2 SVGAGI. In DNA, the CDR3 is TGTGCCAGCACCATAGACAGAAATTACTATGGCTACACCTTC. It encodes CASTIDRNYYGYTF.

The chain combines TRBV11-2 with TRBJ2-6, with 7 bases matching TRBD1. CDR1 and CDR2 (germline): SGHAT, FQNNGV. The CDR3 is made up of 17 amino acids. V was pared by 3 bases and J by 2 bases, with 7 bases of the junction left unmatched. This chain's CDR3 is CASSLNAQGAGANVLTF. The CDR3 DNA follows: TGTGCCAGCAGCTTGAACGCGCAGGGGGCTGGGGCCAACGTCCTGACTTTC.

This sequence joins TRBV3-1 (or the pseudogene TRBV3-2) and TRBJ2-7; the D is unclear. This CDR3 is built from 13 residues. V was clipped by 0 bases and J by 3 bases, with 6 bases between them. Germline V lookup: CDR1 LGHDT, CDR2 YNNKEL (reference sequence). This CDR3 is CASSQDSGYEQYF. DNA of the CDR3: TGTGCCAGCAGCCAAGATTCGGGCTACGAGCAGTACTTC.

The V and J genes are TRBV27 and TRBJ2-5; maybe TRBD1 (6 bases). The CDR3 is 13 residues long. V was trimmed by 8 bases and J by 7 bases, leaving 17 bases between them. Looked up from germline, CDR1 is MNHEY and CDR2 is SMNVEV (reference sequence). CDR3 sequence reads: CASSRDTGGTQYF. The CDR3 DNA follows: TGTGCCAGCTCAAGGGACACCGGAGGGACCCAGTACTTC.

This clone appeared a single time. The V gene is TRBV7-9, the J gene TRBJ2-1, with TRBD2 matching over 11 bases. After removal of 3 bases from V and 7 bases from J, the junction contained 2 bases not matched to a gene. The CDR3 consists of 14 residues. In germline, CDR1 is SEHNR, CDR2 FQNEAQ (reference sequence). As DNA, the CDR3 is TGTGCCAGCAGCTTTCTAGCGGGGGGTAATGAGCAGTTCTTC. Translation: CASSFLAGGNEQFF.

This rearrangement joins TRBV6-2 or TRBV6-3 to TRBJ2-5; TRBD1 might be the D (6 bases). V gave up 0 bases and J gave up 2 bases, with 16 bases separating them. The CDR3 consists of 17 residues. Per the germline V gene, CDR1 is MNHEY and CDR2 is SVGEGT. The CDR3 nucleotides read TGTGCCAGCAGTTACTCGATTAAAAGGGGACAACAAGAGACCCAGTACTTC. It is translated as CASSYSIKRGQQETQYF.